This T cell receptor (beta chain) comes out of a study of shared clonotypes between healthy human individuals. V lost 4 bases and J 9 bases, leaving 10 bases between the germline ends. The V gene's germline CDR1 is MDHEN and CDR2 SYDVKM. The length of the CDR3 is 11 residues. Only CD45RO-negative cells positively selected for CCR7 counted as naive CD8 cells, so terminally differentiated effector memory CD45RA+ cells were excluded. Method: immunoSEQ multiplex PCR; TCRdb's copy keeps in-frame clones and lacks some. There are 800,000 or so clones in the sample; 96% occur only once, and about 0.25% lies in the top ten.

The receptor comes from a man aged 30-40 years in good health. The chain recombines TRBV28 with TRBJ2-7, with D unresolved. The sequencing input was naive CD8+ T cells sorted from blood. The CDR3: CASSYHWGQYF. The CDR3 bases are TGTGCCAGCAGTTACCATTGGGGGCAGTACTTC.